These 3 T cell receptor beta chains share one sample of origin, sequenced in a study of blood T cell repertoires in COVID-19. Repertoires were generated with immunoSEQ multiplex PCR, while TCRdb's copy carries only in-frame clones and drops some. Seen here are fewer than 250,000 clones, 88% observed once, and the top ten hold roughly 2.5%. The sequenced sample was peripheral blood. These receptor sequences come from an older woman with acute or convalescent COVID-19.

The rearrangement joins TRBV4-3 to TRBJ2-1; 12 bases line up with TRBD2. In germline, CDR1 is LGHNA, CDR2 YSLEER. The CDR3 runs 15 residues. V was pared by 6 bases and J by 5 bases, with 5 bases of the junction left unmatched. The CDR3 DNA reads TGCGCCAGCAGTCGTCGACTAGCGGGAGACAATGAGCAGTTCTTC. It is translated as CASSRRLAGDNEQFF.

The CDR3 DNA is TGTGCCAGTAGTATAGTGGGACAGGGAACTCAGCCCCAGCATTTT. It encodes CASSIVGQGTQPQHF. The chain employs TRBV19 and TRBJ1-5; 9 positions match TRBD1. V dropped 1 base and J dropped 6; count of bases not matched to a gene: 4. Germline V gene sequence: CDR1 LNHDA, CDR2 SQIVND (reference sequence). This CDR3 has 15 residues. Combining the CDR3 with reference TRBV19 and TRBJ1-5 gives the whole variable domain DGGITQSPKYLFRKEGQNVTLSCEQNLNHDAMYWYRQDPGQGLRLIYYSQIVNDFQKGDIAEGYSVSREKKESFPLTVTSAQKNPTAFYLCASSIVGQGTQPQHFGDGTRLSIL.

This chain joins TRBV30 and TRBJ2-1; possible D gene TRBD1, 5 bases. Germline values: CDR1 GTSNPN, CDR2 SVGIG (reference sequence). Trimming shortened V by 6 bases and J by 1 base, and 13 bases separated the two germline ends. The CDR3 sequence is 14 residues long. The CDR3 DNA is TGTGCCTGCAGACAGTCTGAATCCTACAATGAGCAGTTCTTC. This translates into CACRQSESYNEQFF. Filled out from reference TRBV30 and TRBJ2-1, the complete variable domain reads SQTIHQWPATLVQPVGSPLSLECTVEGTSNPNLYWYRQAAGRGLQLLFYSVGIGQISSEVPQNLSASRPQDRQFILSSKKLLLSDSGFYLCACRQSESYNEQFFGPGTRLTVL.